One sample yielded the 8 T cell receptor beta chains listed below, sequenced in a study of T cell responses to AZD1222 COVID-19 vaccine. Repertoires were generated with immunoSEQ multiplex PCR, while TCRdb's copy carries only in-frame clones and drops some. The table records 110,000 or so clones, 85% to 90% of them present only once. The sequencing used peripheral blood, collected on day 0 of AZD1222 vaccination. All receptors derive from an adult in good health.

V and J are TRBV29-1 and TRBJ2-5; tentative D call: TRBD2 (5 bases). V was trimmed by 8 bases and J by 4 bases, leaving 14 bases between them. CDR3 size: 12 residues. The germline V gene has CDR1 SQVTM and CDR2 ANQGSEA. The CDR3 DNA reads TGCAGCTCCCGAGGTCTAGCAGAGACCCAGTACTTC. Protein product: CSSRGLAETQYF.

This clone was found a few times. The CDR3 DNA is TGTGCCAGCAGCTTGGTCCATGGCGAGCAGTACTTC. It specifies CASSLVHGEQYF. This chain uses TRBV7-9 with TRBJ2-7; D gene uncertain. CDR3 length: 12 residues. V lost 3 bases, J lost 6 bases, and 9 bases lay in between. Looked up from germline, CDR1 is SEHNR and CDR2 is FQNEAQ (reference sequence).

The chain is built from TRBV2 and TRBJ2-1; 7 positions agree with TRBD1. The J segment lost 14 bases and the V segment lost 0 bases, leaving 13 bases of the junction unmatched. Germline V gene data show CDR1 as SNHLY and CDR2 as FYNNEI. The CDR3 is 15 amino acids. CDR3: CASSEARGQPGREFF. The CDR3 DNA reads TGTGCCAGCAGTGAAGCAAGGGGACAGCCCGGTCGTGAGTTCTTC.

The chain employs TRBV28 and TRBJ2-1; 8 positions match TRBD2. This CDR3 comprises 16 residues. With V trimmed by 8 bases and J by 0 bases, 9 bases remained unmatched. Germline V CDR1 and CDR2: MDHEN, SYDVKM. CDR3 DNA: TGTGCCAGCCGATCTAGCGGGCAGAGCTCCTACAATGAGCAGTTCTTC. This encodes CASRSSGQSSYNEQFF.

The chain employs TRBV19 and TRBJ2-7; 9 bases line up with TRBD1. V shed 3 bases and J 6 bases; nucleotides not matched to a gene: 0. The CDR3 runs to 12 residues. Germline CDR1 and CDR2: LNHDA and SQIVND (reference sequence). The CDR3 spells CASSMTGGEQYF. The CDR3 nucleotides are TGTGCCAGTAGTATGACAGGGGGCGAGCAGTACTTC.

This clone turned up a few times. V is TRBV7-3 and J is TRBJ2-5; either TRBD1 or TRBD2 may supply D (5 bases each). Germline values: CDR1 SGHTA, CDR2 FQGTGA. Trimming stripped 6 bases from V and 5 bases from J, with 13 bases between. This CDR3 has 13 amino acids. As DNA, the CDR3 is TGTGCCAGCAGTCAGGGACCGGAGGAGACCCAGTACTTC. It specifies CASSQGPEETQYF.

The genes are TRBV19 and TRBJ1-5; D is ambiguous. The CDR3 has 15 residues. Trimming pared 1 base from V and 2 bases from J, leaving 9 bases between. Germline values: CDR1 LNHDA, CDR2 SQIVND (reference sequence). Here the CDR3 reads CASSIGGRGNQPQHF. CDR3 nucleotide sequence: TGTGCCAGTAGTATAGGAGGTAGGGGCAATCAGCCCCAGCATTTT.

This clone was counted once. CDR3 loop: CASSLGQGGEKLFF. In nucleotides, the CDR3 is TGTGCCAGCAGCTTAGGCCAGGGCGGGGAAAAACTGTTTTTT. The chain employs TRBV7-9 and TRBJ1-4, with D possibly matching TRBD1 (5 bases). Germline CDR1 and CDR2: SEHNR and FQNEAQ (reference sequence). The germline V and J ends were trimmed by 1 base and 8 bases, with 11 bases remaining between them. The CDR3 length is 14 residues. The complete variable domain, with remaining parts taken from reference TRBV7-9 and TRBJ1-4, reads DTGVSQNPRHKITKRGQNVTFRCDPISEHNRLYWYRQTLGQGPEFLTYFQNEAQLEKSRLLSDRFSAERPKGSFSTLEIQRTEQGDSAMYLCASSLGQGGEKLFFGSGTQLSVL.